This T cell receptor (beta chain) originates from a study of T cell responses to AZD1222 COVID-19 vaccine. Study-wide findings and caveats: Repertoire sampling occurred only after the peak T cell response. Vaccine-associated CD4 TCRs spanned spike, dominant at 160-218 and 743-854.

Assay: immunoSEQ multiplex PCR; the TCRdb copy retains only in-frame clones and omits some. Among more than 20,000 clones listed, roughly 91% were seen once. V lost 2 bases to trimming and J lost 0 bases, with 12 bases between them. CDR3 size: 16 residues. Germline loops: CDR1 MDHEN, CDR2 SYDVKM. A word on this clone: Its antigen is as yet unknown.

This receptor was identified in an adult who received the AZD1222 COVID-19 vaccine. Sample: peripheral blood, taken 28 days after the second AZD1222 dose. The chain combines TRBV28 with TRBJ2-3, with a tentative D call TRBD1 (6 bases). CDR3 coding DNA: TGTGCCAGCAGTTTAGGCAGGGGATTTAGCACAGATACGCAGTATTTT. Translating it yields CASSLGRGFSTDTQYF.